Below, 10 T cell receptor beta chains from the same sample are listed, as sequenced in a study of response to subunit inactivated influenza vaccine. Via MiXCR, TCRdb re-called the RT-PCR reads, giving one row per CDR3 protein. The table includes hundreds of thousands of distinct CDR3 sequences, 25% detected once. This specimen was CD4+ T cells sorted from PBMCs, taken 4 to 6 days after vaccination. These receptors were obtained from a man between 50 and 59 years old who received an inactivated influenza vaccine.

This chain connects TRBV20-1 to TRBJ1-2, with a weak D call TRBD1 (6 bases). From germline, CDR1 is DFQATT and CDR2 SNEGSKA (reference sequence). This CDR3 spans 13 amino acids. With 6 bases removed from V and 2 bases from J, the gap between germline ends came to 13 bases. Written as DNA, the CDR3 is TGCAGTGCCGTTCTCGACAGGAACTATGGCTACACCTTC. Encoded protein: CSAVLDRNYGYTF.

The chain carries TRBV27 and TRBJ1-1; TRBD1 aligns across 7 bases. Germline lookup yields CDR1 MNHEY and CDR2 SMNVEV (reference sequence). This CDR3 has 13 amino acids. The V and J ends lost 6 bases and 6 bases, in that order; junction bases with no gene match: 7. DNA of the CDR3: TGTGCCAGCAGAGCAGGGGGAACGTCTGAAGCTTTCTTT. This translates into CASRAGGTSEAFF.

This clonotype has a count of ten or more. This chain connects TRBV29-1 to TRBJ1-1; a possible D gene is TRBD1 (6 bases). Trimming cost V 6 bases and J 0 bases, with 8 bases left between them. In germline, CDR1 is SQVTM, CDR2 ANQGSEA. This CDR3 spans 12 amino acids. CDR3: CSVGQLNTEAFF. The CDR3 DNA sequence: TGCAGCGTAGGACAGCTGAACACTGAAGCTTTCTTT.

This clonotype was seen a few times. The rearrangement uses TRBV20-1 and TRBJ1-2; D gene uncertain. Trimming cost V 6 bases and J 5 bases, with 16 bases left between them. The CDR3 contains 13 residues. Germline V gene lookup returns CDR1 DFQATT and CDR2 SNEGSKA (reference sequence). Here the CDR3 DNA reads TGCAGTGCCGGGGTGACGGCGGGGTATGGCTACACCTTC. Protein product: CSAGVTAGYGYTF.

The chain uses TRBV5-5 and TRBJ2-5; no clear D gene. Trimming took off 4 bases at V and 6 bases at J, with 19 bases between the two ends. CDR1 and CDR2 (germline): SGHKS, YYEKEE (reference sequence). The CDR3 sequence is 15 residues long. Written as DNA, the CDR3 is TGTGCCAGCAGCGACCCAATCGACATCGGAAAGACCCAGTACTTC. This codes for CASSDPIDIGKTQYF.

This clonotype was found once. This sequence joins TRBV5-1 and TRBJ1-5; D may be TRBD1 (5 bases). This CDR3 spans 12 amino acids. Germline-derived CDR1 and CDR2 are SGHRS and YFSETQ. The V gene lost 4 bases and the J gene lost 9 bases, with 11 bases spanning the gap. The CDR3 DNA sequence: TGCGCCAGCAGCGTAGACGGGGGGCCCCAGCATTTT. This translates into CASSVDGGPQHF.

This clonotype was detected a few times. The chain is built from TRBV6-1 and TRBJ2-1; the match to TRBD1 covers 8 bases. This CDR3 comprises 14 residues. Germline V gene sequence: CDR1 MNHNS, CDR2 SASEGT. V trimming: 7 bases; J trimming: 7 bases; junction bases outside the gene matches: 9. The CDR3 coding sequence is TGTGCCAGCAAACCGGACAGGGTTGGGAATGAGCAGTTCTTC. Its protein product is CASKPDRVGNEQFF.

J is TRBJ2-2 and V is TRBV27; 7 positions match TRBD2. V dropped 5 bases and J dropped 1; count of bases not matched to a gene: 10. The CDR3 runs 17 residues. The germline V gene has CDR1 MNHEY and CDR2 SMNVEV (reference sequence). CDR3 residues: CASSPLWTRRNTGELFF. CDR3 bases: TGTGCCAGCAGTCCCCTCTGGACTAGGAGGAACACCGGGGAGCTGTTTTTT.

This chain joins TRBV5-1 and TRBJ2-7; 10 bases are a match to TRBD1. V lost 6 bases to trimming and J lost 4 bases; unmatched junction nucleotides: 7. Germline V lookup: CDR1 SGHRS, CDR2 YFSETQ. There are 14 residues in the CDR3. The CDR3 region has the DNA TGCGCCAGCACCTCCGGGACAGGGGATTACGAGCAGTACTTC. It is translated as CASTSGTGDYEQYF.

The chain uses TRBV3-1 and TRBJ2-1; TRBD2 matches 11 bases. J lost 5 bases, V lost 1 base, and 10 bases had no gene match. Per germline, CDR1 LGHDT and CDR2 YNNKEL (reference sequence). CDR3 length: 18 residues. The CDR3 sequence is CASSQGGLLGLADNEQFF. DNA of the CDR3: TGTGCCAGCAGCCAAGGGGGCCTCCTGGGACTAGCGGACAATGAGCAGTTCTTC.